This passage covers 26 T cell receptor beta chains from one sample sequenced in a study of T-cell reconstitution after alpha-beta-depleted transplantation in children. It was with unique molecular identifiers that the TCRbeta library was prepared. Using its own MiXCR run on the PCR reads, TCRdb lists one record per CDR3 protein. The sample yields about 160,000 distinct CDR3 sequences, more than 9.5% seen once. The sample consisted of PBMCs, taken before TCRalphabeta/CD19-depleted stem cell transplant. All receptors derive from a boy between 2 and 10 years old with acute myeloid leukemia, due to receive a stem cell transplant.

Many counts were recorded for this clonotype. This chain links TRBV30 with TRBJ2-4; 7 bases fit TRBD2. Per germline, CDR1 GTSNPN and CDR2 SVGIG (reference sequence). The CDR3 covers 16 residues. V shed 4 bases and J 0 bases; nucleotides not matched to a gene: 9. In DNA form, the CDR3 reads TGTGCCTGGATGACGGGGGGTCTTCTAGCCAAAAACATTCAGTACTTC. This sequence encodes CAWMTGGLLAKNIQYF.

This clonotype was seen repeatedly, ten times or more. This sequence joins TRBV7-9 and TRBJ1-3; D is possibly TRBD1 (5 bases). Germline CDR1 SEHNR, CDR2 FQNEAQ (reference sequence). V was cut by 6 bases and J by 0 bases, with 12 bases left in between. The CDR3 sequence is 15 residues long. The CDR3 bases are TGTGCCAGCAGTTCCGAGGGGCGCTCTGGAAACACCATATATTTT. Encoded protein: CASSSEGRSGNTIYF.

Ten or more counts support this clonotype. This chain connects TRBV4-2 to TRBJ2-2; 7 nucleotides match TRBD1. The CDR3 consists of 16 residues. V gave up 2 bases and J gave up 3 bases; unmatched junction bases: 6. Germline CDR1 and CDR2: LGHNA and YNFKEQ. CDR3 region: CASSQPYDRDTGELFF. The CDR3 region has the DNA TGTGCCAGCAGCCAACCTTACGACAGGGACACCGGGGAGCTGTTTTTT.

This clonotype was recorded at least ten times. The rearrangement uses TRBV7-2 and TRBJ2-3; maybe TRBD2 (5 bases). The CDR3 length is 16 residues. CDR1 is SGHTA, CDR2 FQGNSA, per germline. V was shortened by 5 bases and J by 6 bases, with 21 bases between the two germline ends. As DNA, the CDR3 is TGTGCCAGCAGCAAAGACTACCACGAACCTAGCGATACGCAGTATTTT. Translating gives CASSKDYHEPSDTQYF.

This clonotype was seen at least ten times. The rearrangement uses TRBV7-9 and TRBJ1-6, with a possible D match to TRBD1 (5 bases). Trimming took off 7 bases at V and 8 bases at J, with 21 bases between the two ends. Germline V gene sequence: CDR1 SEHNR, CDR2 FQNEAQ (reference sequence). The CDR3 length is 16 residues. This chain's CDR3 is CASTSPRGRRDSPLHF. In DNA, the CDR3 is TGTGCCAGCACCTCCCCCCGGGGCCGCCGGGATTCACCCCTCCACTTT.

Note on this clonotype: It may be a read error: a sequence one base away is much more abundant. The chain couples TRBV7-2 to TRBJ2-5; a weak D match, TRBD2 (7 bases). The V gene's germline CDR1 is SGHTA and CDR2 FQGNSA. Trimming stripped 0 bases from V and 2 bases from J, with 10 bases between. The CDR3 loop spans 15 amino acids. CDR3 sequence reads: CASSLAGGLQETQYF. CDR3 nucleotide sequence: TGTGCCAGCAGCTTAGCGGGGGGGCTTCAAGAGACCCAGTACTTC.

This clonotype was recorded at least ten times. The rearrangement uses TRBV5-1 and TRBJ1-5; 8 bases align to TRBD1. The CDR3 contains 15 residues. Germline trimming cut 4 bases from V and 5 bases from J; bases unmatched to any gene: 8. Germline V gene lookup returns CDR1 SGHRS and CDR2 YFSETQ. This CDR3 reads CASSIGQGAHQPQHF. DNA for the CDR3: TGCGCCAGCAGCATCGGACAGGGCGCGCATCAGCCCCAGCATTTT.

This clonotype was picked up many times. The chain recombines TRBV12-3 or TRBV12-4 with TRBJ2-5; D is ambiguous. This CDR3 has 15 residues. V lost 5 bases, J lost 1 base, and 14 bases lay in between. CDR3 bases: TGTGCCAGCAGTCCGTCCTTCGTATCCCAAGAGACCCAGTACTTC. This sequence encodes CASSPSFVSQETQYF.

This clonotype has a count of ten or more. CDR3 region: CSARDGQAYNEQFF. The CDR3 nucleotides are TGCAGTGCTCGGGACGGACAAGCCTACAATGAGCAGTTCTTC. The chain combines TRBV20-1 with TRBJ2-1, with D perhaps being TRBD1 or TRBD2 (5 bases each). The germline gives CDR1 DFQATT, CDR2 SNEGSKA (reference sequence). The ends were cut back, 5 bases at V and 2 bases at J, with 13 bases in the middle. The CDR3 loop spans 14 amino acids.

This clonotype was observed many times. The gene calls are TRBV7-2 and TRBJ2-6, with D maybe TRBD1 (6 bases). Per the germline V gene, CDR1 is SGHTA and CDR2 is FQGNSA. The CDR3 length is 17 residues. Deletions cut 5 bases from V and 0 bases from J, with 14 bases between. The CDR3 loop reads CASSRHAGVSGANVLTF. The CDR3 nucleotides are TGTGCCAGCAGCCGACATGCAGGGGTCTCTGGGGCCAACGTCCTGACTTTC. Variable domain in full (rest from reference TRBV7-2 and TRBJ2-6): GAGVSQSPSNKVTEKGKDVELRCDPISGHTALYWYRQSLGQGLEFLIYFQGNSAPDKSGLPSDRFSAERTGGSVSTLTIQRTQQEDSAVYLCASSRHAGVSGANVLTFGAGSRLTVL.

In this sample, this clonotype turned up many times. The chain links TRBV6-5 to TRBJ2-7, with D possibly matching TRBD2 (6 bases). CDR1 is MNHEY and CDR2 is SVGAGI in the germline V gene. The V and J ends lost 2 bases and 2 bases respectively, with 19 bases between them. CDR3 length equals 17 residues. The DNA of the CDR3 is TGTGCCAGCAGTTACGGAAACCGGGACTCCAAACCCTACGAGCAGTACTTC. Amino acids: CASSYGNRDSKPYEQYF.

The table lists this clonotype with many counts. The J gene is TRBJ2-7, the V gene TRBV6-2 or TRBV6-3; 10 bases map to TRBD2. V dropped 0 bases and J dropped 5; count of bases not matched to a gene: 7. The CDR3 extends over 16 amino acids. Germline CDR1 is MNHEY and CDR2 is SVGEGT. The CDR3 bases are TGTGCCAGCAGTTACTCTCCCAGCGGGGGGGCTCACGAGCAGTACGTC. This translates into CASSYSPSGGAHEQYV.

This clonotype was counted many times. The chain carries TRBV7-9 and TRBJ2-7; D not resolved. This CDR3 has 14 residues. V was trimmed by 5 bases and J by 4 bases, leaving 15 bases between them. The germline V gene has CDR1 SEHNR and CDR2 FQNEAQ (reference sequence). The CDR3 DNA is TGTGCCAGCAGCCCGCACGCGCAGGTTTACGAGCAGTACTTC. Amino acid sequence: CASSPHAQVYEQYF.

This clonotype was counted many times. A junction boundary mismatches the germline segment, possibly from a read error. The V and J genes are TRBV7-2 and TRBJ2-7; 8 bases are shared with TRBD2. This CDR3 spans 13 amino acids. Looked up from germline, CDR1 is SGHTA and CDR2 is FQGNSA. For the CDR3, the DNA is TGTGGCAGCTCGCCGGGACTAGCCTACGAGCAGTACTTC. Translation gives CGSSPGLAYEQYF. Supplemented by reference TRBV7-2 and TRBJ2-7, the full variable domain reads GAGVSQSPSNKVTEKGKDVELRCDPISGHTALYWYRQSLGQGLEFLIYFQGNSAPDKSGLPSDRFSAERTGGSVSTLTIQRTQQEDSAVYLCGSSPGLAYEQYFGPGTRLTVT.

This clonotype was detected only once. V and J are TRBV20-1 and TRBJ2-6; perhaps TRBD1 as D (5 bases). CDR1 and CDR2 (germline): DFQATT, SNEGSKA (reference sequence). The CDR3 has 17 residues. V lost 6 bases and J lost 1, with 19 bases in between. For the CDR3, the DNA is TGCAGTGCCATCGACAGCAAAAAACCGTCTGGGGCCAACGTCCTGACTTTC. Encoded protein: CSAIDSKKPSGANVLTF.

In this sample, this clonotype turned up many times. The V gene is TRBV4-1, the J gene TRBJ2-3; D gene uncertain. The CDR3 has 15 residues. V was shortened by 0 bases and J by 2 bases, with 9 bases between the two germline ends. CDR1 is MGHRA and CDR2 is YSYEKL in the germline V gene. CDR3 protein: CASSQDRAVTDTQYF. The CDR3 DNA reads as TGCGCCAGCAGCCAAGATCGGGCAGTCACAGATACGCAGTATTTT.

Concerning this clonotype: A read error is possible here, since a much larger clone lies one base away. This chain joins TRBV20-1 and TRBJ1-1; 7 positions match TRBD1. CDR3 length equals 13 residues. Germline V gene lookup returns CDR1 DFQATT and CDR2 SNEGSKA (reference sequence). The DNA for the CDR3 is TGCAGTCCTAGGCTGACAGGGCTCGGAAAAGCTTTCTTT. This codes for CSPRLTGLGKAFF.

This clonotype was seen repeatedly, ten times or more. This rearrangement joins TRBV3-1 to TRBJ1-5; perhaps TRBD1 as D (6 bases). The CDR3 totals 17 residues. Trimming took off 0 bases at V and 2 bases at J, with 14 bases between the two ends. Germline assignment: CDR1 LGHDT and CDR2 YNNKEL (reference sequence). The CDR3 DNA sequence: TGTGCCAGCAGCCAAGATCCCGGGGGGCACGGCAATCAGCCCCAGCATTTT. Its protein product is CASSQDPGGHGNQPQHF.

This clonotype has more than one count but fewer than ten. The chain links TRBV20-1 to TRBJ2-1; TRBD2 matches at 10 bases. Germline lookup yields CDR1 DFQATT and CDR2 SNEGSKA (reference sequence). This CDR3 has 19 residues. The J segment lost 1 base and the V segment lost 1 base, leaving 13 bases of the junction unmatched. CDR3 coding DNA: TGCAGTGCTAGAGGGGAGGGAGCGGGAGGGCCAACATCCTACAATGAGCAGTTCTTC. Protein sequence: CSARGEGAGGPTSYNEQFF.

This clonotype has at least ten counts. This chain links TRBV4-1 with TRBJ2-1, with D perhaps matching TRBD2 (6 bases). V was shortened by 8 bases and J by 10 bases, with 15 bases between the two germline ends. This CDR3 has 12 amino acids. The germline CDR1 and CDR2 sequences are MGHRA and YSYEKL. This CDR3 reads CASSFRGKEQFF. CDR3 nucleotides: TGCGCCAGCTCATTCCGGGGGAAAGAGCAGTTCTTC.

This clonotype was picked up many times. This chain joins TRBV5-1 and TRBJ2-2, with D perhaps matching TRBD1 (6 bases). This CDR3 comprises 14 residues. V was trimmed by 3 bases and J by 6 bases, leaving 12 bases between them. Germline V gene sequence: CDR1 SGHRS, CDR2 YFSETQ. The CDR3 protein is CASSWRQDSGELFF. Here the CDR3 DNA reads TGCGCCAGCAGCTGGAGACAGGATTCCGGGGAGCTGTTTTTT.

Many counts were recorded for this clonotype. V and J are TRBV20-1 and TRBJ2-7; 15 bases are a match to TRBD2. V lost 3 bases, J lost 2 bases, and 8 bases stayed unmatched. The germline gives CDR1 DFQATT, CDR2 SNEGSKA (reference sequence). The CDR3 covers 17 residues. In nucleotides, the CDR3 is TGCAGTGCTAGCCACGGGACTAGCGGGAGGTTGCCCTACGAGCAGTACTTC. It is translated as CSASHGTSGRLPYEQYF.

About this clonotype: A much larger clone sits a single nucleotide away, making a read error possible. V is TRBV12-3 or TRBV12-4 and J is TRBJ2-3; no reliable D call. The CDR3 extends over 16 amino acids. The CDR3 spells CVSSLRDIQPTDTQYF. For the CDR3, the DNA is TGTGTCAGCAGTTTACGAGACATTCAGCCCACAGATACGCAGTATTTT.

This clonotype was found many times. This rearrangement joins TRBV5-1 to TRBJ2-5; TRBD2 matches at 9 bases. CDR3 length: 18 amino acids. Per the germline V gene, CDR1 is SGHRS and CDR2 is YFSETQ. V lost 1 base and J lost 2; bases outside the gene matches: 12. The CDR3: CASSLPPAGGSGQETQYF. The CDR3 coding sequence is TGCGCCAGCAGCTTGCCCCCAGCGGGGGGTTCAGGGCAAGAGACCCAGTACTTC. The full variable domain, with the rest looked up from reference TRBV5-1 and TRBJ2-5, is KAGVTQTPRYLIKTRGQQVTLSCSPISGHRSVSWYQQTPGQGLQFLFEYFSETQRNKGNFPGRFSGRQFSNSRSEMNVSTLELGDSALYLCASSLPPAGGSGQETQYFGPGTRLLVL.

This clonotype was detected ten times or more. This rearrangement joins TRBV20-1 to TRBJ2-5; TRBD2 aligns across 11 bases. The germline CDR1 and CDR2 sequences are DFQATT and SNEGSKA (reference sequence). V lost 5 bases, J lost 1 base, and 3 bases stayed unmatched. The CDR3 is made up of 14 amino acids. CDR3 amino acids: CSAVLAGGQETQYF. The CDR3 bases are TGCAGTGCTGTTCTAGCGGGGGGCCAAGAGACCCAGTACTTC.

The table lists this clonotype with many counts. The V gene is TRBV4-2, the J gene TRBJ1-2, with 8 bases identical to TRBD1. Per germline, CDR1 LGHNA and CDR2 YNFKEQ. V gave up 4 bases and J gave up 8 bases; unmatched junction bases: 9. CDR3 length: 14 residues. The CDR3 DNA reads as TGTGCCAGCAGCCGTCTCACGGACAGGGCCGGCTACACCTTC. It yields the protein CASSRLTDRAGYTF.